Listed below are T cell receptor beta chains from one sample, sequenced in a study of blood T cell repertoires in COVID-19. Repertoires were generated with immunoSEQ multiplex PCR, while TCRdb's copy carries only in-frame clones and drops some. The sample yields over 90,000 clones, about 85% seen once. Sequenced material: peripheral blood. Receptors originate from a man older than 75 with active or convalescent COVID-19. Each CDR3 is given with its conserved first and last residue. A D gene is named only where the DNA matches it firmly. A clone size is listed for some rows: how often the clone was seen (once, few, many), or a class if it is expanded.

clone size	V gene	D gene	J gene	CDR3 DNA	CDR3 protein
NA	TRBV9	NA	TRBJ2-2	TGTGCCAGCAGCGTAGTAGGTGCGGGGGCGATGAACACCGGGGAGCTGTTTTTT	CASSVVGAGAMNTGELFF
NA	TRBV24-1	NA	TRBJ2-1	TGTGCCACCAGAGATACAGGGCAGGCCAGCGGGCAGTTCTTC	CATRDTGQASGQFF
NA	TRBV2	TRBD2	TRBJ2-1	TGTGCCAGCAAGCTAGCGGGGGCGCATGAGCAGTTCTTC	CASKLAGAHEQFF
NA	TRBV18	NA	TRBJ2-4	TGTGCCAGCTCACCTTTGAGGGGACAAGCCAAAAACATTCAGTACTTC	CASSPLRGQAKNIQYF
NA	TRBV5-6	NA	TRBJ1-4	TGTGCCAGCACCTCAATGCGGGGTGAAAAACTGTTTTTT	CASTSMRGEKLFF
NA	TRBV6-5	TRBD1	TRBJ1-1	TGTGCCAGCAGGGACAGGGGTGTCATGAACACTGAAGCTTTCTTT	CASRDRGVMNTEAFF
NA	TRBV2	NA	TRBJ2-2	TGTGCCAGCAGGATCCTAGCGAACACCGGGGAGCTGTTTTTT	CASRILANTGELFF
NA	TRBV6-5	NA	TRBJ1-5	TGTGCCAGCAGTTTTCAGGGGCTCGGTCAGCCCCAGCATTTT	CASSFQGLGQPQHF
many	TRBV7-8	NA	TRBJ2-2	TGTGCCAGCAGCTTCGGTACAGCACACACCGGGGAGCTGTTTTTT	CASSFGTAHTGELFF
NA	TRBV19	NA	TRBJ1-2	TGTGCCAGTACCCTCGACAGGTCACGACAGGGCTACACCTTC	CASTLDRSRQGYTF
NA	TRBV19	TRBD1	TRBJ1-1	TGTGCCAGTAGGTCAGACAGGGTACAAGCTTTCTTT	CASRSDRVQAFF
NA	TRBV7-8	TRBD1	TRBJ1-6	TGTGCCAGCAGCTCCACTTACAGGGGGACGCATTCACCCCTCCACTTT	CASSSTYRGTHSPLHF
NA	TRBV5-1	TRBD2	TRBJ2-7	TGCGCCAGCAGCCCAGCGGGGGGCAACTACGAGCAGTACTTC	CASSPAGGNYEQYF
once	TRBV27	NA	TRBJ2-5	TGTGCCAGCATGGGGTTTCGTATTGGACCGACGGGAGCGCTTGAGACCCAGTACTTC	CASMGFRIGPTGALETQYF
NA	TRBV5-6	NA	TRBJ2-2	TGTGCCAGCAGCAATCCGGTCGGGGAGCTGTTTTTT	CASSNPVGELFF
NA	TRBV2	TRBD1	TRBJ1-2	TGTGCCAGCAGTGAAGCGCTTCGGGACAGGGGTTCTGGCTACACCTTC	CASSEALRDRGSGYTF
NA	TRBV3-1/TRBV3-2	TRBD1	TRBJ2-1	TGTGCCAGCGCCACCAGGGGGCAGGCGTGGGATGAGCAGTTCTTC	CASATRGQAWDEQFF
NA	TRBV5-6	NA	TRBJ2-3	TGTGCCAGCAGCTTGGGCGGTTCCGGCTATACGCAGTATTTT	CASSLGGSGYTQYF
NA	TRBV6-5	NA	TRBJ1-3	TGTGCCAGCAGAGAGAACGAGGAATCTGGAAACACCATATATTTT	CASRENEESGNTIYF
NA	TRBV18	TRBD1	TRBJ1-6	TGTGCCAGCTCACCGACCGGGACAGGGGGTAACTATAATTCACCCCTCCACTTT	CASSPTGTGGNYNSPLHF
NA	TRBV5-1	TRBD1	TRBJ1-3	TGCGCCAGCAGCTTGGTGACAGGGCCTGGAAACACCATATATTTT	CASSLVTGPGNTIYF
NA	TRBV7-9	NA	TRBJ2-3	TGTGCCAGCAGCTTAGACGGCGGCGGGGCAGATACGCAGTATTTT	CASSLDGGGADTQYF
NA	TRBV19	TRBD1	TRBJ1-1	TGTGCCAGTAGCCGGGACAGGGGCACTGAAGCTTTCTTT	CASSRDRGTEAFF
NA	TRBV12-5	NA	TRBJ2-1	TGTGCTAGTGGTATACAGGGATGGCAGTTCTTC	CASGIQGWQFF
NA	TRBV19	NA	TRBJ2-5	TGTGCCAGTAGTATTCACAGGAACCAAGAGACCCAGTACTTC	CASSIHRNQETQYF
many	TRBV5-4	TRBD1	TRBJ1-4	TGTGCCAGCAGCAGTCGGAAGGGGGCGAATGAAAAACTGTTTTTT	CASSSRKGANEKLFF
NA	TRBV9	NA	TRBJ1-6	TGTGCCAGCAGCGTAGCAGGGGTACCCGATTCACCCCTCCACTTT	CASSVAGVPDSPLHF
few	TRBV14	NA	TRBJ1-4	TGTGCCAGCAGCCAAGGGCAAAAACTGTTTTTT	CASSQGQKLFF
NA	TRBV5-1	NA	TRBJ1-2	TGCGCCAGCAGGAAGGAGACAGTTTACGAGAATGGCTACACCTTC	CASRKETVYENGYTF
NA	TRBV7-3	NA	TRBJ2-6	TGTGCCAGCAGCTACCAGATGACAGGTGGGCCTGGGGCCAACGTCCTGACTTTC	CASSYQMTGGPGANVLTF
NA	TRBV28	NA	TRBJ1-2	TGTGCCAGTAGCCGAGCGGGGACTGGCTATGGCTACACCTTC	CASSRAGTGYGYTF
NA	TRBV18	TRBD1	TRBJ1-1	TGTGCCAGCTCACCACCGCAGGGGGCGAACACTGAAGCTTTCTTT	CASSPPQGANTEAFF
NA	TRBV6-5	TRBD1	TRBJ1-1	TGTGCCAGCAGTAGAACAGGGGGCATCACTGAAGCTTTCTTT	CASSRTGGITEAFF
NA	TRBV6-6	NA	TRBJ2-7	TGTGCCAGCAGCACGGGGGTCGCCTACGAGCAGTACTTC	CASSTGVAYEQYF
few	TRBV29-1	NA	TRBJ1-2	TGCAGCGTTGAACGACAGGAGTCCTATGGCTACACCTTC	CSVERQESYGYTF
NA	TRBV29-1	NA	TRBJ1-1	TGCAGCGTTATGAGGGATATCACTGAAGCTTTCTTT	CSVMRDITEAFF
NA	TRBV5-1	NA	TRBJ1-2	TGCGCCAGCAGCATTGGTGTACTAGGATACGGCTACACCTTC	CASSIGVLGYGYTF
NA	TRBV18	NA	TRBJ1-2	TGTGCCAGCACACAGAGAGGGCCAGGCGATGGCTACACCTTC	CASTQRGPGDGYTF
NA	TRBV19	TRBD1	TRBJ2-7	TGTGCCAGTAGTATTCGACAGGGCCGATACGAGCAGTACTTC	CASSIRQGRYEQYF
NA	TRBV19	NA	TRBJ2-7	TGTGCCAGTAGTATAGGGGGAGGACCTGGCGAGCAGTACTTC	CASSIGGGPGEQYF
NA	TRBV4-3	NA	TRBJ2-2	TGCGCCAGCAGCCGCGACAGAGGAACCGGGGAGCTGTTTTTT	CASSRDRGTGELFF
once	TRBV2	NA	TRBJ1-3	TGTGCCGGAGCCGAAGGGGGCTCTGGAAACACCATATATTTT	CAGAEGGSGNTIYF
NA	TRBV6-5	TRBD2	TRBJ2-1	TGTGCCAGCCAGCGCGGACTAGCGGGGGGCAATGAGCAGTTCTTC	CASQRGLAGGNEQFF
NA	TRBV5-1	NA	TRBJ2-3	TGCGCCAGCAGCTTGACGGGTCCAGATACGCAGTATTTT	CASSLTGPDTQYF
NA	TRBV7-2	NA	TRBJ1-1	TGTGCCAGCAGCGAGGGGGGGGCAGAGATGAACACTGAAGCTTTCTTT	CASSEGGAEMNTEAFF
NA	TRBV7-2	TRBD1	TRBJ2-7	TGTGCCAGCAGCTCCCAAGGGACAGCTATCTACGAGCAGTACTTC	CASSSQGTAIYEQYF
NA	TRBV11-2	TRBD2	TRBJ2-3	TGTGCCAGCAGCTTAGGTCCTAGCGGGTTAACAGATACGCAGTATTTT	CASSLGPSGLTDTQYF
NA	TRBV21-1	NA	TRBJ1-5	TGTGCCGCCCGCAGGGGCCACAATCAGCCCCAGCATTTT	CAARRGHNQPQHF
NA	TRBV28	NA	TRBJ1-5	TGTGCCAGCAGCTATCTCAACACAGGGAATCAGCCCCAGCATTTT	CASSYLNTGNQPQHF
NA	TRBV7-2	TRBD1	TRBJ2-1	TGTGCCAGCAGCTTAGAGACAGGGTATTCGCAGTTCTTC	CASSLETGYSQFF
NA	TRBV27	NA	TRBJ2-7	TGTGCCAGCGGGCCGAGACCCGCTTCAGGGCAGTACTTC	CASGPRPASGQYF
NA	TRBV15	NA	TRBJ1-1	TGTGCCACTGGGGGCCTGGGAGACGGCACTGAAGCTTTCTTT	CATGGLGDGTEAFF
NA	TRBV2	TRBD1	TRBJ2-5	TGTGCCAGCAGTTCCCCCCCACAGGGGTACGAGACCCAGTACTTC	CASSSPPQGYETQYF
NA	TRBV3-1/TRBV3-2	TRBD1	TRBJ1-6	TGTGCCAGCAGCGCCGACAGGGCTTCACCCCTCCACTTT	CASSADRASPLHF
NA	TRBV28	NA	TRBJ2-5	TGTGCCAGCTCCCGGGGGACCCTCCAAGAGACCCAGTACTTC	CASSRGTLQETQYF